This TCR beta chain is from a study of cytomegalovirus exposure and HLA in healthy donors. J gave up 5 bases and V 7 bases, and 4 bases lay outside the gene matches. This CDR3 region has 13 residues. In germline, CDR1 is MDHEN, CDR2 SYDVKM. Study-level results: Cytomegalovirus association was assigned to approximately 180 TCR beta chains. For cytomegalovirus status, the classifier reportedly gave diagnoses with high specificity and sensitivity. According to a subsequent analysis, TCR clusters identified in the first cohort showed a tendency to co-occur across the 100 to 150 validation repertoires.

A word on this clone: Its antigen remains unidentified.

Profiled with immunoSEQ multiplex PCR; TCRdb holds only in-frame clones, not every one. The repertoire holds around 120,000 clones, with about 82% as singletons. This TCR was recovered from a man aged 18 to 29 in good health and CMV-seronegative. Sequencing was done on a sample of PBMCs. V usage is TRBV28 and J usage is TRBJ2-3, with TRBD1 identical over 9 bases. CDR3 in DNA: TGTGCCAGCAAGGGACAGGGAGAAGATACGCAGTATTTT. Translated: CASKGQGEDTQYF.